A single sample is the source of the 4 T cell receptor beta chains below, sequenced in a study of CD8 T cells in Susac syndrome. RNA amounts of 0.5 to 1 ug underwent reverse transcription with random hexamers. TCRdb independently ran MiXCR on the immunoSEQ multiplex PCR reads; one entry per CDR3 protein. The sample has roughly 130,000 distinct CDR3 sequences; 90% to 95% are singletons. Sequenced input: CD4+ T cells from PBMCs. The origin of the receptors is a human donor in good health.

The rearrangement uses TRBV7-2 and TRBJ2-2; TRBD1 agrees at 8 bases. This CDR3 comprises 14 residues. Germline CDR1 reads SGHTA; CDR2 reads FQGNSA. Losses at the gene ends were 8 bases for V and 4 bases for J; bases not matched to a gene: 6. The CDR3 spells CASAATGGTGELFF. Here the CDR3 DNA reads TGTGCCAGCGCCGCAACAGGGGGCACCGGGGAGCTGTTTTTT.

The genes are TRBV9 and TRBJ2-7; a possible D gene is TRBD2 (6 bases). V was shortened by 0 bases and J by 2 bases, with 9 bases between the two germline ends. The CDR3 sequence is 14 residues long. Germline V CDR1 and CDR2: SGDLS, YYNGEE. CDR3 in amino acids: CASSVGDSAYEQYF. The CDR3 bases are TGTGCCAGCAGCGTAGGGGACTCTGCCTACGAGCAGTACTTC.

This clonotype was detected once. J is TRBJ1-3 and V is TRBV7-6; D not certain. The length of the CDR3 is 18 residues. The germline gives CDR1 SGHVS, CDR2 FNYEAQ. V shed 5 bases and J shed 2 bases, with 22 bases lying between them. The CDR3 reads CASSQPPARAVTGNTIYF. Here the CDR3 DNA reads TGTGCCAGCAGCCAGCCCCCAGCCCGAGCAGTTACTGGAAACACCATATATTTT.

The gene calls are TRBV5-6 and TRBJ2-5; D not resolved. Trimming pared 0 bases from V and 1 base from J, leaving 7 bases between. Germline CDR1 and CDR2: SGHDT and YYEEEE. This CDR3 comprises 14 residues. As DNA, the CDR3 is TGTGCCAGCAGCTTGGGAGATTTCCAAGAGACCCAGTACTTC. This codes for CASSLGDFQETQYF. Using reference TRBV5-6 and TRBJ2-5 for the parts outside the CDR3, the full variable domain is DAGVTQSPTHLIKTRGQQVTLRCSPKSGHDTVSWYQQALGQGPQFIFQYYEEEERQRGNFPDRFSGHQFPNYSSELNVNALLLGDSALYLCASSLGDFQETQYFGPGTRLLVL.